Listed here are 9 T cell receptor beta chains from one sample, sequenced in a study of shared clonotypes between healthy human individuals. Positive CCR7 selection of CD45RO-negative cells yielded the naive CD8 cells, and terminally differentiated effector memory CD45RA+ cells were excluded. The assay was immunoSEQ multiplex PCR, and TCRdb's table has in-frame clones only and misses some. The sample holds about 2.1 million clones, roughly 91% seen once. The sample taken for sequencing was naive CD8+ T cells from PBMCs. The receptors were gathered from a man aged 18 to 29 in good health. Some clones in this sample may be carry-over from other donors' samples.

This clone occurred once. This CDR3 is CASSGDYGNEQFF. CDR3 bases: TGTGCCAGCAGTGGGGATTATGGTAATGAGCAGTTCTTC. The J gene is TRBJ2-1, the V gene TRBV9; D is unclear. V lost 5 bases and J 7 bases, leaving 13 bases between the germline ends. The CDR3 contains 13 residues. Germline CDR1 SGDLS, CDR2 YYNGEE.

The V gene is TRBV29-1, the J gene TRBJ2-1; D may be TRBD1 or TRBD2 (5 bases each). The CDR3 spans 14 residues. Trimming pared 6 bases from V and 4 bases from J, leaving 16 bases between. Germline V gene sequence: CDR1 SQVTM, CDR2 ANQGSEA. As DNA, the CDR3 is TGCAGCGTGGGGCGGGCGCAACGATACAATGAGCAGTTCTTC. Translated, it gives CSVGRAQRYNEQFF.

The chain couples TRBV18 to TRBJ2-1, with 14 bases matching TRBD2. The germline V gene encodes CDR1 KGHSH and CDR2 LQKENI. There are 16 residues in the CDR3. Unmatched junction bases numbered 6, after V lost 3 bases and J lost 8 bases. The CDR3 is CASSPWTSGRIDEQFF. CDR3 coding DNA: TGTGCCAGCTCACCCTGGACTAGCGGGAGGATCGATGAGCAGTTCTTC.

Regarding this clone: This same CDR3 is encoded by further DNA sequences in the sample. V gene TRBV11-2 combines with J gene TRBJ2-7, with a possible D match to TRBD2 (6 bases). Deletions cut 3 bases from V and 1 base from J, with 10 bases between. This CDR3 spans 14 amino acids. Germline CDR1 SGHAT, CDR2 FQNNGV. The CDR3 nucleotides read TGTGCCAGCAGCTTTAGCGGAACTTCCTACGAGCAGTACTTC. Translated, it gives CASSFSGTSYEQYF. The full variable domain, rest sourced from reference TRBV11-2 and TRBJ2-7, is EAGVAQSPRYKIIEKRQSVAFWCNPISGHATLYWYQQILGQGPKLLIQFQNNGVVDDSQLPKDRFSAERLKGVDSTLKIQPAKLEDSAVYLCASSFSGTSYEQYFGPGTRLTVT.

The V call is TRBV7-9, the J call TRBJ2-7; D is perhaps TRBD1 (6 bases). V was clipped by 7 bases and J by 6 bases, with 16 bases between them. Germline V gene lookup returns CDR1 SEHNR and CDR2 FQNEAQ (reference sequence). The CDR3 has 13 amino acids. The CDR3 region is CASTNNRVGEQYF. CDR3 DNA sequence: TGTGCCAGCACCAATAACAGGGTTGGCGAGCAGTACTTC.

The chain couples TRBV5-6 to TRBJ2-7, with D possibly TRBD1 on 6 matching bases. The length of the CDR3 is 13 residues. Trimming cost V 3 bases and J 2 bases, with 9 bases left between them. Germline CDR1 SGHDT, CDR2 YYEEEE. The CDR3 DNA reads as TGTGCCAGCAGCTCCGAGGGGGCCTACGAGCAGTACTTC. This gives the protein CASSSEGAYEQYF.

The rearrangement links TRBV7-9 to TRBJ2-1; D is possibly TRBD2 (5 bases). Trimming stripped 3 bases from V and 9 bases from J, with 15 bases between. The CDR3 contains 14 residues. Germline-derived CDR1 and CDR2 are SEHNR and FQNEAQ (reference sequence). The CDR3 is CASSFSASSGEQFF. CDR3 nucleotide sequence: TGTGCCAGCAGCTTTAGTGCTAGCTCCGGTGAGCAGTTCTTC. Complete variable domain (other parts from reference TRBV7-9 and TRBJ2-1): DTGVSQNPRHKITKRGQNVTFRCDPISEHNRLYWYRQTLGQGPEFLTYFQNEAQLEKSRLLSDRFSAERPKGSFSTLEIQRTEQGDSAMYLCASSFSASSGEQFFGPGTRLTVL.

The CDR3 sequence: CASSLTSGYSYEQYF. The CDR3, as DNA: TGTGCCAGCAGCTTGACTAGCGGGTATTCCTACGAGCAGTACTTC. The chain employs TRBV28 and TRBJ2-7; the match to TRBD2 covers 10 bases. The germline gives CDR1 MDHEN, CDR2 SYDVKM. The CDR3 contains 15 residues. Unmatched junction bases numbered 6, after V lost 6 bases and J lost 1 base.

This CDR3 is CASTGRGSSDEKLFF. The CDR3 nucleotides are TGTGCCAGCACGGGCAGGGGTTCGTCAGACGAAAAACTGTTTTTT. The V gene is TRBV6-6, the J gene TRBJ1-4; D might be TRBD1 (6 bases). Trimming removed 7 bases at V and 8 bases at J, with 20 bases between. Germline CDR1 is MNHNY and CDR2 is SVGAGI (reference sequence). The CDR3 consists of 15 residues.